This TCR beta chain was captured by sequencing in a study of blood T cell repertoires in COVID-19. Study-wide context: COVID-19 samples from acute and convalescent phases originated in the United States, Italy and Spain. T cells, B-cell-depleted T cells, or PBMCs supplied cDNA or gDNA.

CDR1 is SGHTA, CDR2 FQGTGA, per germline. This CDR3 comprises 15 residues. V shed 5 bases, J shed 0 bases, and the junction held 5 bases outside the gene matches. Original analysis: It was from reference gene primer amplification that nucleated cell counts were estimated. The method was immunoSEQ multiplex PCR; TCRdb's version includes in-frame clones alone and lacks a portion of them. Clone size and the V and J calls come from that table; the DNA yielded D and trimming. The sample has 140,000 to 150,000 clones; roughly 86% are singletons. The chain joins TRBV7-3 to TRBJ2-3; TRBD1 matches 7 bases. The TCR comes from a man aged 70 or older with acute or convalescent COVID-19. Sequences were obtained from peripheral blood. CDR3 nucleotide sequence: TGTGCCAGCAGCGTTCAGGGGGTCAGCACAGATACGCAGTATTTT. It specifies CASSVQGVSTDTQYF.